One sample yielded the 13 T cell receptor beta chains listed below, sequenced in a study of CD8 T cells in Susac syndrome. RNA in amounts of roughly 0.5 to 1 ug was reverse transcribed with random hexamers. TCRdb used MiXCR to reprocess the immunoSEQ multiplex PCR reads, holding one entry per CDR3 protein. In the table there are 100,000 to 150,000 distinct CDR3 sequences, around 96% of which are singletons. The sequenced sample consisted of CD4+ T cells from PBMCs. The receptors come from a human donor in good health.

The gene calls are TRBV19 and TRBJ2-7; D is unresolved. The CDR3 is made up of 11 amino acids. V was trimmed by 10 bases and J by 4 bases, leaving 11 bases between them. Germline values: CDR1 LNHDA, CDR2 SQIVND (reference sequence). CDR3 loop: CATLNGYEQYF. In DNA, the CDR3 is TGTGCCACCCTAAATGGGTACGAGCAGTACTTC. Supplemented by reference TRBV19 and TRBJ2-7, the full variable domain reads DGGITQSPKYLFRKEGQNVTLSCEQNLNHDAMYWYRQDPGQGLRLIYYSQIVNDFQKGDIAEGYSVSREKKESFPLTVTSAQKNPTAFYLCATLNGYEQYFGPGTRLTVT.

This clonotype was counted a single time. The chain couples TRBV20-1 to TRBJ2-1; 7 bases are a match to TRBD1. This CDR3 contains 12 residues. V gave up 4 bases and J gave up 10 bases; unmatched junction bases: 7. The germline CDR1 and CDR2 sequences are DFQATT and SNEGSKA (reference sequence). CDR3 amino acids: CSATTDRDEQFF. As DNA, the CDR3 is TGCAGTGCTACCACCGACAGGGACGAGCAGTTCTTC.

The J gene is TRBJ1-2, the V gene TRBV3-1, with D unclear. The CDR3 covers 16 residues. With 2 bases removed from V and 4 bases from J, the gap between germline ends came to 17 bases. Germline-derived CDR1 and CDR2 are LGHDT and YNNKEL (reference sequence). The CDR3 sequence: CASSQRGRGLFYGYTF. CDR3 coding DNA: TGTGCCAGCAGCCAACGCGGACGAGGTTTGTTCTATGGCTACACCTTC.

The V gene is TRBV7-2, the J gene TRBJ2-1; TRBD1 matches at 7 bases. The CDR3 extends over 15 amino acids. Germline lookup yields CDR1 SGHTA and CDR2 FQGNSA. V lost 6 bases to trimming and J lost 0 bases; unmatched junction nucleotides: 5. The CDR3 coding sequence is TGTGCCAGCAGTTCGACAGGGATCTCCTACAATGAGCAGTTCTTC. Its protein product is CASSSTGISYNEQFF.

This clonotype was detected a few times. The J gene is TRBJ2-7, the V gene TRBV27; D uncertain. Germline CDR1 MNHEY, CDR2 SMNVEV (reference sequence). Trimming cost V 5 bases and J 6 bases, with 17 bases left between them. The CDR3 consists of 14 residues. CDR3 sequence: CASSPRTSRTEQYF. The CDR3 bases are TGTGCCAGCAGTCCACGGACCTCCAGAACCGAGCAGTACTTC.

The CDR3 nucleotides are TGCGCCAGCAGTTTTGACCCGAGCTCTGGAAACACCATATATTTT. Protein product: CASSFDPSSGNTIYF. The V call is TRBV5-1, the J call TRBJ1-3, with D uncertain. V lost 5 bases and J 0 bases, leaving 12 bases between the germline ends. Germline loops: CDR1 SGHRS, CDR2 YFSETQ. The CDR3 extends over 15 amino acids.

V gene TRBV20-1 combines with J gene TRBJ2-3; TRBD2 agrees at 7 bases. Germline V gene data show CDR1 as DFQATT and CDR2 as SNEGSKA (reference sequence). CDR3 length: 14 amino acids. V dropped 3 bases and J dropped 0; count of bases not matched to a gene: 3. DNA of the CDR3: TGCAGTGCTAGCAGCGGGACTAGCACAGATACGCAGTATTTT. This encodes CSASSGTSTDTQYF.

The V gene is TRBV9, the J gene TRBJ1-1, with D hard to call. Trimming stripped 0 bases from V and 2 bases from J, with 8 bases between. The CDR3 consists of 14 residues. Looked up from germline, CDR1 is SGDLS and CDR2 is YYNGEE. In nucleotides, the CDR3 is TGTGCCAGCAGCGTAGTCATGACTAACACTGAAGCTTTCTTT. It is translated as CASSVVMTNTEAFF.

The CDR3 DNA follows: TGCAGCGTTGCCGGGCCCTACGACACAGATACGCAGTATTTT. Its protein is CSVAGPYDTDTQYF. This chain connects TRBV29-1 to TRBJ2-3; D uncertain. The germline V and J ends were trimmed by 4 bases and 2 bases, with 13 bases remaining between them. Germline CDR1 is SQVTM and CDR2 is ANQGSEA. The CDR3 runs 14 residues.

The chain employs TRBV5-4 and TRBJ2-1; 12 positions agree with TRBD2. CDR1 and CDR2 (germline): SGHNT, YYREEE (reference sequence). The CDR3 loop spans 15 amino acids. The trim removed 5 bases at V and 4 bases at J, leaving 4 bases unmatched. CDR3 loop: CASRLTSGRYNEQFF. The CDR3 DNA is TGTGCCAGCAGATTGACTAGCGGGAGATACAATGAGCAGTTCTTC. The full variable domain, with the rest looked up from reference TRBV5-4 and TRBJ2-1, is ETGVTQSPTHLIKTRGQQVTLRCSSQSGHNTVSWYQQALGQGPQFIFQYYREEENGRGNFPPRFSGLQFPNYSSELNVNALELDDSALYLCASRLTSGRYNEQFFGPGTRLTVL.

The V and J genes are TRBV2 and TRBJ1-2, with 7 bases lining up with TRBD1. The CDR3 is made up of 13 amino acids. Germline CDR1 SNHLY, CDR2 FYNNEI. V shed 5 bases and J 8 bases; nucleotides not matched to a gene: 8. The CDR3 bases are TGTGCCAGCAGTCTGACAGGGAGAGGCGGCTACACCTTC. Translation gives CASSLTGRGGYTF. The full variable domain, in which reference TRBV2 and TRBJ1-2 provide the parts outside the CDR3, is EPEVTQTPSHQVTQMGQEVILRCVPISNHLYFYWYRQILGQKVEFLVSFYNNEISEKSEIFDDQFSVERPDGSNFTLKIRSTKLEDSAMYFCASSLTGRGGYTFGSGTRLTVV.

The chain couples TRBV12-3 or TRBV12-4 to TRBJ2-5, with 12 bases aligning to TRBD2. Trimming took 5 bases from V and 7 from J; bases not matched to a gene: 11. This CDR3 contains 16 residues. CDR3 nucleotides: TGTGCCAGCAGTCCCCGACTAGCGGGAGTGGTGGGGACCCAGTACTTC. This gives the protein CASSPRLAGVVGTQYF.

The rearrangement joins TRBV29-1 to TRBJ2-1; D assignment may be TRBD1 or TRBD2 (5 bases each). CDR1 is SQVTM, CDR2 ANQGSEA, per germline. Trimming left V 6 bases short and J 6 bases short, with 18 bases between. The CDR3 covers 14 residues. CDR3: CSVAAEIGANEQFF. The CDR3 DNA follows: TGCAGCGTCGCAGCGGAGATAGGGGCCAATGAGCAGTTCTTC.